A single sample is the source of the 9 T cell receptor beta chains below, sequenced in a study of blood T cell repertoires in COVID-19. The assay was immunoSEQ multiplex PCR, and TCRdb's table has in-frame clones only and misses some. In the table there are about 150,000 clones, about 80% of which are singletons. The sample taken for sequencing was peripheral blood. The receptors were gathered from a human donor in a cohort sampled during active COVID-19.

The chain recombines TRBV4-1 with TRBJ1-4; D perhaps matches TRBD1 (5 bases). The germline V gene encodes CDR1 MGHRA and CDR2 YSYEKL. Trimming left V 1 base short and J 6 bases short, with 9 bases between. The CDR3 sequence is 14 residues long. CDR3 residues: CASSQGWGDEKLFF. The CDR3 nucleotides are TGCGCCAGCAGCCAAGGTTGGGGGGATGAAAAACTGTTTTTT.

The CDR3: CASSQALAGAKNIQYF. CDR3 in DNA: TGTGCCAGCAGCCAAGCTCTAGCGGGAGCCAAAAACATTCAGTACTTC. This rearrangement joins TRBV14 to TRBJ2-4; 8 bases fit TRBD2. Trimming at V came to 1 base and at J to 0 bases, leaving 2 bases not matched to a gene. The CDR3 extends over 16 amino acids. Germline CDR1 SGHDN, CDR2 FVKESK.

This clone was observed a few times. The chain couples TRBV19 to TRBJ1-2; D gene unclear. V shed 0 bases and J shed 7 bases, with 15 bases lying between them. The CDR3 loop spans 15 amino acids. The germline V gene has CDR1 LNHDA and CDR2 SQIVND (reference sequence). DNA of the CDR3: TGTGCCAGTAGTATAGAGGGAGGACTGATTTCTGGCTACACCTTC. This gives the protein CASSIEGGLISGYTF.

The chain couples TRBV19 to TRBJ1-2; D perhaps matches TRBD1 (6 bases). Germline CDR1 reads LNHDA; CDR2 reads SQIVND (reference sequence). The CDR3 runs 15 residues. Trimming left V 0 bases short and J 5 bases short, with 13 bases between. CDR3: CASSIDNRVGYGYTF. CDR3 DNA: TGTGCCAGTAGTATAGATAACAGGGTTGGGTATGGCTACACCTTC.

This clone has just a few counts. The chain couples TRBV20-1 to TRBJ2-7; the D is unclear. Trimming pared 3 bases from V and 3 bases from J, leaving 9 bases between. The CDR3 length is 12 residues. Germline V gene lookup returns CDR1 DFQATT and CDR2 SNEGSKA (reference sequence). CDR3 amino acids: CSASSVSYEQYF. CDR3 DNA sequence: TGCAGTGCTAGTTCGGTAAGCTACGAGCAGTACTTC.

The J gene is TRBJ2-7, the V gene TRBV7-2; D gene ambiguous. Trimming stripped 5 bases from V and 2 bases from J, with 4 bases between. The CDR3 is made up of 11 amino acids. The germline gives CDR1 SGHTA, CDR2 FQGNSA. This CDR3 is CASSATYEQYF. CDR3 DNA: TGTGCCAGCAGCGCGACCTACGAGCAGTACTTC. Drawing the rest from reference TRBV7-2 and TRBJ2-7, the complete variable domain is GAGVSQSPSNKVTEKGKDVELRCDPISGHTALYWYRQSLGQGLEFLIYFQGNSAPDKSGLPSDRFSAERTGGSVSTLTIQRTQQEDSAVYLCASSATYEQYFGPGTRLTVT.

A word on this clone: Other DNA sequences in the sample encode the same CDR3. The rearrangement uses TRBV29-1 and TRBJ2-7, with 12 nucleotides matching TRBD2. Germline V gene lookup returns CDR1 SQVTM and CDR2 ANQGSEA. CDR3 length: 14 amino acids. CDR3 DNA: TGCAGCGTCGCCGGACTAGCGGGAAAACGAAGGCAGTATGTC. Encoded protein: CSVAGLAGKRRQYV.

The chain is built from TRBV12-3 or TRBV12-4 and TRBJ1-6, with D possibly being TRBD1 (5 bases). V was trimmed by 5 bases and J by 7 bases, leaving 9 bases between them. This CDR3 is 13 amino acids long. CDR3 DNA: TGTGCCAGCAGTGCTAGACAGAATTCACCCCTCCACTTT. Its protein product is CASSARQNSPLHF.

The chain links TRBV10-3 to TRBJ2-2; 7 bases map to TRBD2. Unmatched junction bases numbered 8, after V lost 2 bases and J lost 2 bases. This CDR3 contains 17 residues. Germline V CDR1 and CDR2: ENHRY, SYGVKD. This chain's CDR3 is CAISEGRGRGNTGELFF. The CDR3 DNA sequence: TGTGCCATCAGTGAGGGTCGAGGGAGGGGCAACACCGGGGAGCTGTTTTTT.